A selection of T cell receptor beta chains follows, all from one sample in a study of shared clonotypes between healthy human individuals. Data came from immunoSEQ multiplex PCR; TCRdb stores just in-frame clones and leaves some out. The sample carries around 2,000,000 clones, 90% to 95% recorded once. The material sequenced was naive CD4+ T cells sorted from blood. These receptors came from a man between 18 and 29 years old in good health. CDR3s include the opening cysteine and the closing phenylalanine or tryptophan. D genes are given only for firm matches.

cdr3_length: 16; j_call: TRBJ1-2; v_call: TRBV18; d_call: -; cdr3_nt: TGTGCCAGCTCACCAGTCGAGGGTTTAGGGAACTATGGCTACACCTTC; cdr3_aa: CASSPVEGLGNYGYTF
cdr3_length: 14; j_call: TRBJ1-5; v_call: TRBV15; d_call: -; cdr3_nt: TGTGCCACCAGCAGTTCAGGGAACAATCAGCCCCAGCATTTT; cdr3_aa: CATSSSGNNQPQHF
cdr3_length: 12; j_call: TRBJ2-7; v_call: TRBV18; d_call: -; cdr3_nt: TGTGCCAGCTCACCCTCACTGTACGAGCAGTACTTC; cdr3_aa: CASSPSLYEQYF
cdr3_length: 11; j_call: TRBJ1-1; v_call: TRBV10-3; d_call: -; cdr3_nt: TGTGCCATCAGTGGGGGGGATGAAGCTTTCTTT; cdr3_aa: CAISGGDEAFF
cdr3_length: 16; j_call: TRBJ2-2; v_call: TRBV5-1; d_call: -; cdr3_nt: TGCGCCAGCAGACGGCTTCTGCAGGGGAACACCGGGGAGCTGTTTTTT; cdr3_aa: CASRRLLQGNTGELFF
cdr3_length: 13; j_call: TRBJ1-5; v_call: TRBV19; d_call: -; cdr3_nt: TGTGCCAGTAGTATGAGAGGCAATCAGCCCCAGCATTTT; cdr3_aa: CASSMRGNQPQHF
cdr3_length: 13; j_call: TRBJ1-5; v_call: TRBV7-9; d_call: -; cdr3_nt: TGTGCCAGCAGCGAGTATAGCAATCAGCCCCAGCATTTT; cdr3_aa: CASSEYSNQPQHF
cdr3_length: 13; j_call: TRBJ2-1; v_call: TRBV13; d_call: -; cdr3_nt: TGTGCCAGCAGTTTGAAACGGGGTAATGAGCAGTTCTTC; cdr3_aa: CASSLKRGNEQFF
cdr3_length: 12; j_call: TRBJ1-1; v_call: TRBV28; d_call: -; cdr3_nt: TGTGCCAGCAGTTTATACAGCACTGAAGCTTTCTTT; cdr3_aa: CASSLYSTEAFF
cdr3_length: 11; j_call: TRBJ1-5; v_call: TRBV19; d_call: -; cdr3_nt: TGTGCCAGTAGTGCCGGACAGCCCCAGCATTTT; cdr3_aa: CASSAGQPQHF
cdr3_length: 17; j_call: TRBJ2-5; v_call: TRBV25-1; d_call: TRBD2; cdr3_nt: TGTGCCAGCAGTTGGGGACTAGCGGGGGGATTAGGGGAGACCCAGTACTTC; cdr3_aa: CASSWGLAGGLGETQYF
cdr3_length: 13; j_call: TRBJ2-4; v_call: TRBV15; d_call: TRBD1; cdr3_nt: TGTGCCACCAGTGGGACAGTTAAAAACATTCAGTACTTC; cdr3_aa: CATSGTVKNIQYF
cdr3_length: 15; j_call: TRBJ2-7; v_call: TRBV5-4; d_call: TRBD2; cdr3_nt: TGTGCCAGCAGCTTAGGAACTAGCGGGAGTTACGAGCAGTACTTC; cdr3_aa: CASSLGTSGSYEQYF
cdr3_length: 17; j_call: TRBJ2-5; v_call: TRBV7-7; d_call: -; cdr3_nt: TGTGCTAGCCCCCTCGGTAGCCCTCAGGGGAGCCAAGAGACCCAGTACTTC; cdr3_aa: CASPLGSPQGSQETQYF
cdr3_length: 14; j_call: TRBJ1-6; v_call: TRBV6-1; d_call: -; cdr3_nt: TGTGCCAGCAGCCTCGGGCCACCTAATTCACCCCTCCACTTT; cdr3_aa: CASSLGPPNSPLHF
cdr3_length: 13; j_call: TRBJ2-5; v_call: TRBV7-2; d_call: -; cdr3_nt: TGTGCCAGCAGCCCAGGGACTCAAGAGACCCAGTACTTC; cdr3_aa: CASSPGTQETQYF
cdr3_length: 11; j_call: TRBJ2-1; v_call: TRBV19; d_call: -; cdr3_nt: TGTGCCAGTAGTACAAACAATGAGCAGTTCTTC; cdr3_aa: CASSTNNEQFF
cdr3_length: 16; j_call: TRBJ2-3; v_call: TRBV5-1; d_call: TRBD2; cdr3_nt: TGCGCCAGCAGCTTGGCCGCGGCGGGAGGGGCAGATACGCAGTATTTT; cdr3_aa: CASSLAAAGGADTQYF
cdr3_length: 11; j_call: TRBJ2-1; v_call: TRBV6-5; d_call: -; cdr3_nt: TGTGCCAGCAGCCGACGAAATGAGCAGTTCTTC; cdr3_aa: CASSRRNEQFF
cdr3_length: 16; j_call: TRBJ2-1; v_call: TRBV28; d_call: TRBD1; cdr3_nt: TGTGCCAGCAGTTTCTCTGGGACAGGGGATCGCAATGAGCAGTTCTTC; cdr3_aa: CASSFSGTGDRNEQFF
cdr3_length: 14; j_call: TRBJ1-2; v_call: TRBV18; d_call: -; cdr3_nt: TGTGCCAGCTCGCCCCGGACAGTTAACTATGGCTACACCTTC; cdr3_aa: CASSPRTVNYGYTF
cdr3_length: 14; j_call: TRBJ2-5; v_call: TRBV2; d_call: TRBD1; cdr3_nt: TGTGCCAGCAGCTCCAGGGGGCCCGGAGAGACCCAGTACTTC; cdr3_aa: CASSSRGPGETQYF
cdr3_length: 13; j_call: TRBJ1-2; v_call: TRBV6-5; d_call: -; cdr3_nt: TGTGCCAGCAGTTACGGGACGTATTATGGCTACACCTTC; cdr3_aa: CASSYGTYYGYTF
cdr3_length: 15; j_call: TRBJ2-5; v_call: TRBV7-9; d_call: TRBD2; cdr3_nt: TGTGCCAGCAGCTTGCCCGGGACTAGAAGTGAGACCCAGTACTTC; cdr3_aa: CASSLPGTRSETQYF
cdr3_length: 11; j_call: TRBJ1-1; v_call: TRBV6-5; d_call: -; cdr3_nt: TGTGCCAGCAGTTGGGGACTCGTAACTTTCTTT; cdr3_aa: CASSWGLVTFF